This T cell receptor (beta chain) emerged from a study of T cells in localized non-small cell lung cancer. This CDR3 has 15 amino acids. V lost 4 bases and J 1 base, leaving 12 bases between the germline ends. Germline V gives CDR1 SNHLY, CDR2 FYNNEI. Details on this clone: What it recognizes is unknown.

Only in-frame clones appear in the TCRdb table, and some are missing; sequencing was by immunoSEQ multiplex PCR. This repertoire shows approximately 81,000 clones, approximately 90% found once; its top ten account for around 20%. Study-wide results and caveats: It was uninvolved adjacent lung that showed the highest T cell clonality, exceeding tumor. Among the top 100 tumor clones, a median 57 appeared in adjacent lung.

The sequencing here drew on peripheral blood, taken before any cancer treatment. This sequence originates from a woman aged 35-70 years with stage I squamous cell lung carcinoma. The chain carries TRBV2 and TRBJ2-3, with D uncertain. CDR3: CASSAGPPGTDTQYF. The CDR3, as DNA: TGTGCCAGCAGTGCGGGTCCCCCGGGCACAGATACGCAGTATTTT.